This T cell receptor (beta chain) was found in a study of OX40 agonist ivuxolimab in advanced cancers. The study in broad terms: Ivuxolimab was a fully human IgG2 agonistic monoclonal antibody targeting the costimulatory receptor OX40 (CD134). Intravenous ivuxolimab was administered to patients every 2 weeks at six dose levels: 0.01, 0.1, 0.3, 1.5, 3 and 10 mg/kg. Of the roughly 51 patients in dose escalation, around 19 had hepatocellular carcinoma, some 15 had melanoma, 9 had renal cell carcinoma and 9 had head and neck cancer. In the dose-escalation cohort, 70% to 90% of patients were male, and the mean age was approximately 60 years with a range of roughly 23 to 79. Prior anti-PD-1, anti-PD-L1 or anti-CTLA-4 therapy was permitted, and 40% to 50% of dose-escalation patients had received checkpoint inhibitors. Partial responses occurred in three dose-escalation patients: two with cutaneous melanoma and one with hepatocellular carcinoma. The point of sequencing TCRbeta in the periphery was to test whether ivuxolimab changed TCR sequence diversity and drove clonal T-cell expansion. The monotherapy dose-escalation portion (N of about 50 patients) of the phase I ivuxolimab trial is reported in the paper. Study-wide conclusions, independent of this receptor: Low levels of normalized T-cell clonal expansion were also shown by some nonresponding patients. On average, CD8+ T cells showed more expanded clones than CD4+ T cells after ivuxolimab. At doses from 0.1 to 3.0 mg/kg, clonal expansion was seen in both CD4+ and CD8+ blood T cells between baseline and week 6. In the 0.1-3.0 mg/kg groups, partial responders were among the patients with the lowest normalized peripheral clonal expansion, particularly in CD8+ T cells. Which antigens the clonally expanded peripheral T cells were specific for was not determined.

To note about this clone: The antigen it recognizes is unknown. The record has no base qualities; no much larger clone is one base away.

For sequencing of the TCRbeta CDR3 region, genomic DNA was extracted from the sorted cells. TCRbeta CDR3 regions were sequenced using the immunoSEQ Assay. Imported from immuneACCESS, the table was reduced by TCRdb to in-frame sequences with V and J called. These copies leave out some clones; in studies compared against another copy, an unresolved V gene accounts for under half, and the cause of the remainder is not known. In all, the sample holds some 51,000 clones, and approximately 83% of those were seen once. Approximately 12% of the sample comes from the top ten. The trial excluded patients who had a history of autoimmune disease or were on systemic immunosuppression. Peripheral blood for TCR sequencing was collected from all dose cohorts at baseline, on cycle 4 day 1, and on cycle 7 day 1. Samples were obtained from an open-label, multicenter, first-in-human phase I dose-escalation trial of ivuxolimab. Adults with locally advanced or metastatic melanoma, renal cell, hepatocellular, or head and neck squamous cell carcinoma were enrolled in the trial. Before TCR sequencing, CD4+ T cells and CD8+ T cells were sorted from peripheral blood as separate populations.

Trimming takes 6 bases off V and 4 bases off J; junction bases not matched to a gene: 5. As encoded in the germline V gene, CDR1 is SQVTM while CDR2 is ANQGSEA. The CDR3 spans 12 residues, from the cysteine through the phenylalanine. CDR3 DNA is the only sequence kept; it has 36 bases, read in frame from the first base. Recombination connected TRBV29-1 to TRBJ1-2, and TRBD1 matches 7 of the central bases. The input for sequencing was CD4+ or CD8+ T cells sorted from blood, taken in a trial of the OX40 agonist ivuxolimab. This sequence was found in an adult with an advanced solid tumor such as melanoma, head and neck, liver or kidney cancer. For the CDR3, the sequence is CSVLDRIYGYTF. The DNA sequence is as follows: TGCAGCGTCCTGGACAGGATCTATGGCTACACCTTC.